The 32 T cell receptor beta chains below were found in one sample sequenced in a study of monozygotic twins with inflammatory bowel disease. After re-calling the 5' RACE reads, TCRdb lists one entry per CDR3 protein, DNA absent. The table lists some 200,000 distinct CDR3 sequences. Sequences were obtained from blood. These receptors originate from a human donor with ulcerative colitis or Crohn's disease, or a healthy co-twin of an affected twin (not recorded which).

The J gene is TRBJ1-5, the V gene TRBV19; TCRdb selects TRBD1, and the lack of DNA leaves this call unchecked. The CDR3 extends over 15 amino acids. Germline V CDR1 and CDR2: LNHDA, SQIVND (reference sequence). The CDR3 protein is CASRSGQYSNQPQHF.

The chain employs TRBV5-1 and TRBJ2-1. Germline CDR1 and CDR2: SGHRS and YFSETQ. This CDR3 region has 14 residues. This CDR3 reads CASRNSPVGDEQFF.

The chain links TRBV9 to TRBJ1-1. The V gene's germline CDR1 is SGDLS and CDR2 YYNGEE. The CDR3 consists of 17 residues. CDR3 amino acids: CAAAHERGWVLDTEAFF.

The CDR3 spells CASRTGGYTGELFF. The chain links TRBV5-1 to TRBJ2-2; TCRdb designates TRBD1, a call that cannot be tested without DNA. CDR3 length equals 14 residues. From germline, CDR1 is SGHRS and CDR2 YFSETQ.

The chain has TRBV12-3 or TRBV12-4 and TRBJ1-2; the D call of TRBD1 rests on TCRdb alone, since no DNA is present to check it. The length of the CDR3 is 15 residues. This chain's CDR3 is CASSLGQGSYGGYTF.

The CDR3 here is CASSWGPTSGDYEQYF. The V and J genes are TRBV7-9 and TRBJ2-7; absent DNA, TCRdb's TRBD2 call cannot be checked. The CDR3 has 16 residues. Germline V gene lookup returns CDR1 SEHNR and CDR2 FQNEAQ (reference sequence).

The chain joins TRBV5-1 to TRBJ2-3; TCRdb picks TRBD1, but there is no DNA to check that call. The germline gives CDR1 SGHRS, CDR2 YFSETQ. The CDR3 has 12 amino acids. This CDR3 is CASSSNLYTQYF.

J is TRBJ2-7 and V is TRBV7-9; TCRdb's D call, TRBD1, is unchecked because there is no DNA. This CDR3 region has 14 residues. CDR1 SEHNR and CDR2 FQNEAQ come from the germline V gene (reference sequence). The CDR3 protein is CASSNRQGSYEQYF.

The gene calls are TRBV20-1 and TRBJ2-2; TCRdb designates TRBD1, a call that cannot be tested without DNA. The CDR3 consists of 14 residues. Germline lookup yields CDR1 DFQATT and CDR2 SNEGSKA (reference sequence). The CDR3 is CSARQGMGTGELFF.

V usage is TRBV5-1 and J usage is TRBJ2-7. Per the germline V gene, CDR1 is SGHRS and CDR2 is YFSETQ. The CDR3 is 11 residues long. The CDR3 loop is CASRSLYEQYF. Full variable domain (remainder filled in from reference TRBV5-1 and TRBJ2-7): KAGVTQTPRYLIKTRGQQVTLSCSPISGHRSVSWYQQTPGQGLQFLFEYFSETQRNKGNFPGRFSGRQFSNSRSEMNVSTLELGDSALYLCASRSLYEQYFGPGTRLTVT.

The chain carries TRBV5-1 and TRBJ2-3. The CDR3 spans 14 residues. Germline lookup yields CDR1 SGHRS and CDR2 YFSETQ. CDR3 sequence reads: CASSLAQSTDTQYF.

The chain links TRBV12-3 or TRBV12-4 to TRBJ1-5; the TCRdb D gene call, TRBD1, has no DNA to confirm it. The length of the CDR3 is 16 residues. CDR3 sequence reads: CASRPGTGNVYQPQHF.

The genes are TRBV18 and TRBJ2-7; no DNA is available, so the TRBD1 call from TCRdb remains unchecked. This CDR3 is built from 16 residues. Germline values: CDR1 KGHSH, CDR2 LQKENI. The CDR3 sequence: CASSHAGTGSSYEQYF.

J is TRBJ2-7 and V is TRBV20-1; the TRBD2 assignment by TCRdb is unverifiable without DNA. This CDR3 comprises 14 residues. Germline values: CDR1 DFQATT, CDR2 SNEGSKA (reference sequence). CDR3 protein: CSAHRASGGYEQYF.

CDR3: CASSLEGGWETQYF. The chain recombines TRBV5-5 with TRBJ2-5; TCRdb's assignment of TRBD1 cannot be checked, as there is no DNA. Germline V gene sequence: CDR1 SGHKS, CDR2 YYEKEE (reference sequence). CDR3 length: 14 residues.

The rearrangement joins TRBV3-1 to TRBJ2-3; TCRdb selects TRBD2, and the lack of DNA leaves this call unchecked. Germline values: CDR1 LGHDT, CDR2 YNNKEL (reference sequence). This CDR3 is 14 amino acids long. CDR3: CASSHGYLLDTQYF.

V gene TRBV5-6 combines with J gene TRBJ2-7; TCRdb's D call, TRBD1, is unchecked because there is no DNA. The CDR3 runs to 15 residues. Germline V gene lookup returns CDR1 SGHDT and CDR2 YYEEEE. The CDR3 sequence is CASSSTGYSDDEQYF.

V gene TRBV5-1 combines with J gene TRBJ2-5; the D call of TRBD1 rests on TCRdb alone, since no DNA is present to check it. Germline CDR1 reads SGHRS; CDR2 reads YFSETQ. This CDR3 spans 16 amino acids. The CDR3 sequence is CASSLEGQGGLETQYF.

The chain recombines TRBV6-5 with TRBJ2-3; the TCRdb D gene call, TRBD1, has no DNA to confirm it. CDR3 size: 16 residues. Germline V CDR1 and CDR2: MNHEY, SVGAGI. The CDR3 reads CASSYGRDRGGDTQYF.

V usage is TRBV27 and J usage is TRBJ2-2; TCRdb outputs TRBD2, but without DNA this stays unchecked. The CDR3 totals 16 residues. The germline V gene has CDR1 MNHEY and CDR2 SMNVEV (reference sequence). The CDR3 protein is CASSFPPTRSTGELFF.

This rearrangement joins TRBV7-2 to TRBJ2-1; TCRdb names TRBD2, which stays unverified in the absence of DNA. This CDR3 spans 11 amino acids. Germline CDR1 SGHTA, CDR2 FQGNSA. The CDR3 sequence: CASSWDFEQFF. Supplemented by reference TRBV7-2 and TRBJ2-1, the full variable domain reads GAGVSQSPSNKVTEKGKDVELRCDPISGHTALYWYRQSLGQGLEFLIYFQGNSAPDKSGLPSDRFSAERTGGSVSTLTIQRTQQEDSAVYLCASSWDFEQFFGPGTRLTVL.

The chain is built from TRBV5-4 and TRBJ2-2; with no DNA, the TCRdb D assignment of TRBD2 cannot be verified. The CDR3 contains 17 residues. Germline V gene data show CDR1 as SGHNT and CDR2 as YYREEE (reference sequence). CDR3 sequence reads: CASSLLSTSGDTGELFF.

The CDR3 protein is CASSIDPNYEQYF. The rearrangement uses TRBV19 and TRBJ2-7. The CDR3 has 13 amino acids. Looked up from germline, CDR1 is LNHDA and CDR2 is SQIVND (reference sequence).

CDR3 sequence reads: CASSKNLMGQDNTGELFF. This chain connects TRBV6-2 or TRBV6-3 to TRBJ2-2; as DNA is missing, the TRBD1 call by TCRdb cannot be tested. The germline V gene has CDR1 MNHEY and CDR2 SVGEGT. The CDR3 consists of 18 residues.

The J gene is TRBJ2-5, the V gene TRBV24-1; TCRdb picks TRBD2, but there is no DNA to check that call. From germline, CDR1 is KGHDR and CDR2 SFDVKD. This CDR3 comprises 13 residues. The CDR3 protein is CATSDPDSETQYF.

The genes are TRBV7-8 and TRBJ2-2; checking the TCRdb D call of TRBD1 is not possible without DNA. CDR3 size: 13 residues. In germline, CDR1 is SGHVS, CDR2 FQNEAQ. CDR3 in amino acids: CATWTGGPGELFF.

The chain couples TRBV20-1 to TRBJ1-2; TCRdb proposes TRBD1, but this gene call is untestable without DNA. In germline, CDR1 is DFQATT, CDR2 SNEGSKA (reference sequence). The CDR3 runs to 14 residues. The CDR3 region is CSARETGGNYGYTF.

The V and J genes are TRBV20-1 and TRBJ2-3. Germline CDR1 and CDR2: DFQATT and SNEGSKA (reference sequence). This CDR3 is 14 amino acids long. CDR3 sequence reads: CSERPSGSTDTQYF.

The chain uses TRBV20-1 and TRBJ1-2; with no DNA, the TCRdb D assignment of TRBD1 cannot be verified. CDR1 and CDR2 (germline): DFQATT, SNEGSKA (reference sequence). CDR3 length: 14 residues. CDR3 loop: CSPPGRQGDYGYTF.

This chain's CDR3 is CASSLWAGANVLTF. The V call is TRBV28, the J call TRBJ2-6. This CDR3 spans 14 amino acids. Germline CDR1 reads MDHEN; CDR2 reads SYDVKM. The full variable domain, in which reference TRBV28 and TRBJ2-6 provide the parts outside the CDR3, is DVKVTQSSRYLVKRTGEKVFLECVQDMDHENMFWYRQDPGLGLRLIYFSYDVKMKEKGDIPEGYSVSREKKERFSLILESASTNQTSMYLCASSLWAGANVLTFGAGSRLTVL.

This rearrangement joins TRBV12-3 or TRBV12-4 to TRBJ2-1; TCRdb picks TRBD2, but there is no DNA to check that call. The CDR3 sequence is 19 residues long. The CDR3 loop reads CASSFSPIAGQPGNNEQFF.

V and J are TRBV19 and TRBJ1-2; TCRdb's D call, TRBD1, is unchecked because there is no DNA. This CDR3 is 13 amino acids long. Looked up from germline, CDR1 is LNHDA and CDR2 is SQIVND (reference sequence). This chain's CDR3 is CASTQPGTGLNTF. Supplemented by reference TRBV19 and TRBJ1-2, the full variable domain reads DGGITQSPKYLFRKEGQNVTLSCEQNLNHDAMYWYRQDPGQGLRLIYYSQIVNDFQKGDIAEGYSVSREKKESFPLTVTSAQKNPTAFYLCASTQPGTGLNTFGSGTRLTVV.